This T cell receptor (beta chain) was sequenced during a study of blood T cells in healthy people across ages. Background on the study: With template switching, about one barcoded beta molecule was captured per two T cells.

Notes on the study in general: Older individuals had lower TCR beta diversity per million T cells (the decline was roughly linear).

V dropped 5 bases and J dropped 7 bases, with 21 bases sitting between them. From germline, CDR1 is MGHDK and CDR2 SYGVNS. The CDR3 consists of 17 residues. With respect to this clonotype: The antigen remains undetermined.

Individuals who donated were healthy Caucasians from Russia aged roughly 6 to 90. PCR was performed a second time for roughly 7 to 12 cycles using a sample-barcoded 5' primer and a J-beta primer mix. The template-switch adaptor, which had 12 random nucleotides, put a tag on each cDNA molecule. TCRdb independently ran MiXCR on the 5' RACE reads; one entry per CDR3 protein. The sample consists of some 370,000 distinct CDR3 sequences, 50% to 60% of them appearing once. V is TRBV25-1 and J is TRBJ1-6; D might be TRBD1 (6 bases). The receptor's source is a man aged 55 to 69 in good health. Sequencing was performed on blood. CDR3 sequence reads: CASSPPGSGVRNSPLHF. The CDR3 DNA reads as TGTGCCAGCAGTCCCCCCGGGTCAGGGGTAAGGAATTCACCCCTCCACTTT.